The rows below give T cell receptor beta chains drawn from one sample of a study of CD8 T cells in Susac syndrome. MiXCR, run by TCRdb on the immunoSEQ multiplex PCR reads, gives a single entry per CDR3 protein. The sample has 92,000 or so distinct CDR3 sequences, roughly 96% seen once; the top ten hold more than 0.5%. The sequenced sample consisted of CD8+ T cells from PBMCs. The receptors shown here come from a human donor with Susac syndrome. The CDR3 runs from the conserved cysteine through the conserved F or W. A D gene is named only where the DNA matches it firmly. Expanded clones get a size class; other rows say once, few or many, or leave the size out.

>NA|TRBV5-4|NA|TRBJ2-7
CASRAGENYEQYF
TGTGCCAGCAGGGCAGGGGAAAACTACGAGCAGTACTTC
>few|TRBV7-2|TRBD1|TRBJ2-7
CASNIDPGQGAYEQYF
TGTGCCAGCAACATCGATCCGGGACAGGGGGCCTACGAGCAGTACTTC
>NA|TRBV29-1|NA|TRBJ1-5
CSVVYIVRMPQHF
TGCAGCGTTGTATACATCGTCAGGATGCCCCAGCATTTT
>NA|TRBV9|NA|TRBJ2-1
CASSGGAGGNEQFF
TGTGCCAGCAGCGGGGGGGCAGGAGGGAATGAGCAGTTCTTC
>NA|TRBV27|NA|TRBJ2-7
CASMGATHREQYF
TGTGCCAGCATGGGGGCTACGCATAGGGAGCAGTACTTC
>NA|TRBV27|NA|TRBJ2-3
CASSLQGIGVTDTQYF
TGTGCCAGCAGTTTACAGGGAATTGGAGTGACAGATACGCAGTATTTT
>NA|TRBV25-1|NA|TRBJ2-1
CASSDGSWGIEQFF
TGTGCCAGCAGTGACGGTTCATGGGGGATTGAGCAGTTCTTC
>NA|TRBV6-5|NA|TRBJ2-3
CASRTSTDTQYF
TGTGCCAGCAGGACAAGCACAGATACGCAGTATTTT
>NA|TRBV9|NA|TRBJ2-7
CASGAGHNYEQYF
TGTGCCAGCGGAGCGGGACATAACTACGAGCAGTACTTC
>NA|TRBV7-6|TRBD1|TRBJ1-4
CASSRGLFEKLFF
TGTGCATCCTCCAGGGGGCTATTTGAAAAACTGTTTTTT
>NA|TRBV7-6|NA|TRBJ1-2
CASSLGGQRGYTF
TGTGCCAGCAGCTTAGGGGGACAACGTGGCTACACCTTC
>NA|TRBV4-2|TRBD1|TRBJ1-1
CASSHGTGMNTEAFF
TGTGCCAGCAGCCATGGGACAGGGATGAACACTGAAGCTTTCTTT
>once|TRBV29-1|NA|TRBJ1-3
CSVETGTPGNTIYF
TGCAGCGTTGAAACCGGGACACCCGGAAACACCATATATTTT
>NA|TRBV20-1|NA|TRBJ1-2
CSAEGTEVYGYTF
TGCAGTGCTGAGGGGACGGAAGTCTATGGCTACACCTTC
>NA|TRBV30|TRBD1|TRBJ1-1
CAWSRGQGEEEAFF
TGTGCCTGGAGCAGGGGACAGGGCGAAGAGGAAGCTTTCTTT
>NA|TRBV28|NA|TRBJ2-7
CATSPLSEQYF
TGTGCCACCTCTCCGCTCTCCGAGCAGTACTTC
>NA|TRBV18|NA|TRBJ2-5
CASSQGRGQETQYF
TGTGCCAGCTCACAGGGAAGGGGCCAAGAGACCCAGTACTTC
>NA|TRBV6-4|TRBD1|TRBJ1-2
CASSAGTGGVGYTF
TGTGCCAGCAGTGCAGGGACAGGGGGCGTTGGCTACACCTTC
>NA|TRBV19|NA|TRBJ1-5
CASSLIATPSNQPQHF
TGTGCCAGTAGCCTAATCGCGACGCCTAGCAATCAGCCCCAGCATTTT
>NA|TRBV20-1|TRBD1|TRBJ1-6
CSARDTDKGQTNSPLHF
TGCAGTGCTAGAGACACTGACAAGGGACAGACCAATTCACCCCTCCACTTT
>NA|TRBV20-1|TRBD1|TRBJ2-4
CSATPSGGAKNIQYF
TGCAGTGCCACCCCTTCAGGGGGCGCCAAAAACATTCAGTACTTC
>NA|TRBV30|NA|TRBJ1-2
CALEIGGGYTF
TGTGCCCTGGAGATTGGCGGTGGCTACACCTTC
>NA|TRBV9|TRBD1|TRBJ1-2
CASSPLRTGTNYGYTF
TGTGCCAGCAGCCCTCTCCGGACAGGCACTAACTATGGCTACACCTTC
>NA|TRBV20-1|NA|TRBJ2-5
CSARVAAGRETQYF
TGCAGTGCTAGAGTCGCGGCAGGGAGAGAGACCCAGTACTTC
>NA|TRBV30|NA|TRBJ1-2
CAWSVSPGFAF
TGTGCCTGGAGTGTATCCCCTGGATTCGCCTTC
>NA|TRBV7-2|NA|TRBJ1-3
CASRIGFGGSGNTIYF
TGTGCCAGCAGGATAGGGTTCGGGGGCTCTGGAAACACCATATATTTT